This is a list of T cell receptor beta chains from one sample in a study of blood T cell repertoires in COVID-19. TCRdb keeps only in-frame clones here, not all; method: immunoSEQ multiplex PCR. The sample consists of some 200,000 clones, 84% of them appearing once. Source material: peripheral blood. The receptors originated from an elderly woman with COVID-19, enrolled during active disease. Each CDR3 is given with its conserved first and last residue. D genes are given only for firm matches. Where a row states a size, it is once, few, many or the class of an expanded clone; other rows omit it.

j_call d_call clone_size v_call cdr3_nt cdr3_aa
TRBJ1-1 . few TRBV30 TGTGCCTGGAGGGGCCGCAACACTGAAGCTTTCTTT CAWRGRNTEAFF
TRBJ2-1 TRBD2 . TRBV11-2 TGTGCCAGCAGCTCCCCTGTAAGCGGGGGGTATGACAATGAGCAGTTCTTC CASSSPVSGGYDNEQFF
TRBJ1-6 TRBD1 . TRBV6-5 TGTGCCAGCAGTTCCGACAGGGGGCGAGTCGGATCACCCCTCCACTTT CASSSDRGRVGSPLHF
TRBJ2-1 TRBD2 . TRBV25-1 TGTGCCAGCAGTGCAGTTCCCGGGACTAGCGGGCGCGATGAGCAGTTCTTC CASSAVPGTSGRDEQFF
TRBJ1-1 . . TRBV15 TGTGCCACCAGCAGAGACGGGGTGAACACTGAAGCTTTCTTT CATSRDGVNTEAFF
TRBJ2-2 . . TRBV2 TGTGCCAGCGGAAAACAGAGCCCGAACACCGGGGAGCTGTTTTTT CASGKQSPNTGELFF
TRBJ1-4 . . TRBV18 TGTGCCAGCTCACCCGGCAGGGAAGGGGAAAAACTGTTTTTT CASSPGREGEKLFF
TRBJ2-7 . . TRBV15 TGTGCCACCAGCAGCAGAGGCTACGAGCAGTACTTC CATSSRGYEQYF
TRBJ1-2 . . TRBV19 TGTGCCAGTAGTATTCCCTCAGTTGAAAATGGCTACACCTTC CASSIPSVENGYTF
TRBJ1-1 . . TRBV19 TGTGCCAGTAGTATAGGAGGGATAAACACTGAAGCTTTCTTT CASSIGGINTEAFF
TRBJ2-1 . . TRBV5-6 TGTGCCAGCAGCTTCTTATACAATGAGCAGTTCTTC CASSFLYNEQFF
TRBJ2-2 TRBD2 . TRBV7-6 TGTGCCAGCAGCTATAGACTAGCGGGGAGCACCGGGGAGCTGTTTTTT CASSYRLAGSTGELFF
TRBJ1-1 TRBD1 . TRBV29-1 TGCAGCGTCCAGGGGGCCCAGCAAGGGAACACTGAAGCTTTCTTT CSVQGAQQGNTEAFF
TRBJ1-6 . . TRBV7-2 TGTGCCAGCAGCTTAGGGGCAGGGAAGAATTCACCCCTCCACTTT CASSLGAGKNSPLHF
TRBJ1-2 . . TRBV5-4 TGTGCCAGCAGCGCAGGGTTCTATGGCTACACCTTC CASSAGFYGYTF
TRBJ2-1 . . TRBV5-1 TGCGCCAGCAGCTTGGGGGGCCCGGCGAATGAGCAGTTCTTC CASSLGGPANEQFF
TRBJ1-2 . . TRBV7-5 TGTGCCAGAAACGAACAGGAGACTCAAGGCTACACCTTC CARNEQETQGYTF
TRBJ2-5 TRBD2 . TRBV2 TGTGCCAGCAGCCAAGGACTAGTTCCGGAGACCCAGTACTTC CASSQGLVPETQYF
TRBJ1-2 TRBD1 . TRBV28 TGTGCCAGCAGTTTTGCCCCCGGGACAGGGAGCCTTAGGGGCTACACCTTC CASSFAPGTGSLRGYTF
TRBJ1-2 TRBD1 . TRBV5-1 TGCGCCAGCAGAACCACAGGGGACGACTATGGCTACACCTTC CASRTTGDDYGYTF
TRBJ1-2 . . TRBV20-1 TGCAGTGCTAGGGAGGGGATGGGCTACACCTTC CSAREGMGYTF
TRBJ1-2 TRBD1 . TRBV6-2/TRBV6-3 TGTGCCAGCAGTTCAGGGGGCCATGGCTACACCTTC CASSSGGHGYTF
TRBJ1-2 . . TRBV6-5 TGTGCCAGCAGCCGGGACTGGTATGGCTACACCTTC CASSRDWYGYTF
TRBJ2-5 . . TRBV24-1 TGTGCCACCAGTGATTTCGGGGTTTTTCAGACCCAGTACTTC CATSDFGVFQTQYF
TRBJ2-7 . . TRBV18 TGTGCCAGCTCACCACAGAGCTCCTACGAGCAGTACTTC CASSPQSSYEQYF
TRBJ2-3 . . TRBV4-2 TGTGCCAGCAGTCAGGAGGGGACCCGCACAGATACGCAGTATTTT CASSQEGTRTDTQYF
TRBJ1-2 . . TRBV18 TGTGCCAGCTCACCAAGCCAGGGGAGTGGCTACACCTTC CASSPSQGSGYTF
TRBJ2-1 . . TRBV5-6 TGTGCCAGCAGCTTGGTCTCGAACTATGAGCAGTTCTTC CASSLVSNYEQFF
TRBJ2-2 . . TRBV25-1 TGTGCCAGCACCGGAGGCACCGGGGAGCTGTTTTTT CASTGGTGELFF
TRBJ2-7 . . TRBV18 TGTGCCAGCTCACCTAGCTCCTACGAGCAGTACTTC CASSPSSYEQYF
TRBJ1-5 . . TRBV12-3/TRBV12-4 TGTGCCAGCAGGCAGGGCGGCAATCAGCCCCAGCATTTT CASRQGGNQPQHF
TRBJ1-1 . . TRBV10-1 TGCGCCAGCAGTCTCGGGACCGGGGGGAACACTGAAGCTTTCTTT CASSLGTGGNTEAFF
TRBJ1-5 TRBD1 . TRBV15 TGTGCCACCAGCAGAGGACAGGGGGCAATTTACAATCAGCCCCAGCATTTT CATSRGQGAIYNQPQHF
TRBJ2-7 TRBD1 few TRBV30 TGTGCCTGGAGTGTAGGGGGCAGGGAGCAGTACTTC CAWSVGGREQYF
TRBJ1-1 TRBD1 . TRBV5-6 TGTGCCAGCAGCCCCCGGGACAGGGATAACACTGAAGCTTTCTTT CASSPRDRDNTEAFF
TRBJ1-2 TRBD1 . TRBV3-1/TRBV3-2 TGTGCCAGCAGCCAAGGATTAGCGACAGGGAATGGCTACACCTTC CASSQGLATGNGYTF
TRBJ2-1 . . TRBV19 TGTGCCAGTACCTTAGCCGGGTACTCCTACAATGAGCAGTTCTTC CASTLAGYSYNEQFF
TRBJ2-7 . few TRBV2 TGTGCCAGCAATCTGGAGGCCGGGTCCTACGAGCAGTACTTC CASNLEAGSYEQYF
TRBJ2-7 . once TRBV5-1 TGCGCCAGCAGCTTGGGACTAAATATTGGGGGCTCCGTTTTTGAGCAGTACTTC CASSLGLNIGGSVFEQYF
TRBJ1-1 TRBD1 . TRBV6-2/TRBV6-3 TGTGCCAGCAGTAGACAGGGAGTGGGCACTGAAGCTTTCTTT CASSRQGVGTEAFF
TRBJ1-5 . . TRBV11-2 TGTGCCAGCAGCTTAGACGGAGATAGCAATCAGCCCCAGCATTTT CASSLDGDSNQPQHF
TRBJ1-3 . . TRBV10-2 TGCGCCAGCAGTGCACAGGCGAGCTCTGGAAACACCATATATTTT CASSAQASSGNTIYF
TRBJ1-5 . . TRBV5-1 TGCGCCAGCAGCTTGGACCCGGGGAGCGGCAATCAGCCCCAGCATTTT CASSLDPGSGNQPQHF
TRBJ1-2 TRBD1 . TRBV11-2 TGTGCCAGCAGCTTAGATAGGGGGACAGGGTCTAACTATGGCTACACCTTC CASSLDRGTGSNYGYTF
TRBJ2-5 . . TRBV5-4 TGTGCCAGCAGCACGTCTGGGGCAGAGACCCAGTACTTC CASSTSGAETQYF
TRBJ1-2 TRBD1 . TRBV18 TGTGCCAGCTCATCAATTAACAGGGGGCTTGGAGGCTACACCTTC CASSSINRGLGGYTF
TRBJ2-7 TRBD2 . TRBV14 TGTGCCAGCAGCCAAGCTAGCGGGGGGTTGTACGAGCAGTACTTC CASSQASGGLYEQYF
TRBJ1-1 . . TRBV18 TGTGCCAGCTCACCAGAACGGGGGGGAGCTTTCTTT CASSPERGGAFF
TRBJ1-2 . . TRBV27 TGTGCCACCAGGGAAATGGGCAGCCAAACATATGGCTACACCTTC CATREMGSQTYGYTF
TRBJ2-7 . . TRBV5-6 TGTGCCAGCAGCTTGGCGACTGCCGGGGGCTACGAGCAGTACTTC CASSLATAGGYEQYF
TRBJ2-6 TRBD1 . TRBV2 TGTGCCAGCACCAGGGACAGGGGGCGCTCCAACGTCCTGACTTTC CASTRDRGRSNVLTF
TRBJ2-1 TRBD2 . TRBV24-1 TGTGCCACCAGTGTGGCTAGCGGACGCAATGAGCAGTTCTTC CATSVASGRNEQFF
TRBJ1-2 TRBD1 . TRBV28 TGTGCCAGCAGCCTACTACAGGGGTCCTATGGCTACACCTTC CASSLLQGSYGYTF
TRBJ2-1 . . TRBV6-6 TGTGCCGGCAGTTACCAGGCAGGGGCCAATGAGCAGTTCTTC CAGSYQAGANEQFF